The next 28 T cell receptor beta chains were all read from a single sample in a study of blood T cell repertoires in COVID-19. The data were produced by immunoSEQ multiplex PCR, yet TCRdb's version contains in-frame clones alone and is incomplete. The table shows under 350,000 clones, with about nine tenths occurring only once. The specimen was PBMCs or T cells enriched from blood (not recorded which). Receptor source: a woman aged 18-29 years who had recovered from COVID-19.

The chain has TRBV7-2 and TRBJ1-6; D may be TRBD1 (6 bases). Trimming pared 2 bases from V and 0 bases from J, leaving 17 bases between. In germline, CDR1 is SGHTA, CDR2 FQGNSA. The CDR3 loop spans 19 amino acids. CDR3 amino acids: CASSLPRGGASSYNSPLHF. The CDR3 DNA follows: TGTGCCAGCAGCTTACCCCGGGGGGGGGCGAGCTCCTATAATTCACCCCTCCACTTT.

The V and J genes are TRBV11-2 and TRBJ2-1; 7 positions match TRBD2. The CDR3 loop spans 16 amino acids. The germline V gene encodes CDR1 SGHAT and CDR2 FQNNGV. V trimming: 1 base; J trimming: 5 bases; junction bases outside the gene matches: 8. CDR3 nucleotide sequence: TGTGCCAGCAGCTTAGGACTAGCTGAAACTAACAATGAGCAGTTCTTC. It codes for CASSLGLAETNNEQFF.

V is TRBV7-3 and J is TRBJ2-6; 7 positions match TRBD2. V lost 1 base, J lost 1 base, and 4 bases stayed unmatched. Germline CDR1 SGHTA, CDR2 FQGTGA. The CDR3 length is 17 residues. In DNA, the CDR3 is TGTGCCAGCAGCTTAAGAGCGGGGTTATCTGGGGCCAACGTCCTGACTTTC. Translating it yields CASSLRAGLSGANVLTF.

The V and J genes are TRBV29-1 and TRBJ2-3, with 8 bases fitting TRBD2. CDR1 SQVTM and CDR2 ANQGSEA come from the germline V gene. With 7 bases clipped from V and 3 bases from J, the junction kept 9 bases outside the gene matches. CDR3 size: 14 residues. For the CDR3, the DNA is TGCAGCGCGAGGACTGCTAGCGGGACAGATACGCAGTATTTT. Protein product: CSARTASGTDTQYF.

This clone occurred once. This sequence joins TRBV6-2 or TRBV6-3 and TRBJ1-1; D possibly corresponds to TRBD1 (6 bases). The CDR3 contains 18 residues. From germline, CDR1 is MNHEY and CDR2 SVGEGT. Trimming cost V 0 bases and J 5 bases, with 22 bases left between them. The CDR3 nucleotides are TGTGCCAGCAGTTACTCGAGAGGGGGTAATTTCATGGGGACTGAAGCTTTCTTT. Translated: CASSYSRGGNFMGTEAFF.

This chain uses TRBV19 with TRBJ2-7; 7 positions match TRBD1. Germline V CDR1 and CDR2: LNHDA, SQIVND (reference sequence). V was clipped by 3 bases and J by 2 bases; unmatched bases: 7. This CDR3 contains 15 residues. CDR3: CASSIQGQTTYEQYF. The CDR3 region has the DNA TGTGCCAGTAGTATCCAGGGACAGACAACCTACGAGCAGTACTTC.

The chain employs TRBV7-9 and TRBJ2-1; D is possibly TRBD2 (6 bases). Germline values: CDR1 SEHNR, CDR2 FQNEAQ (reference sequence). V was pared by 7 bases and J by 5 bases, with 15 bases between. The CDR3 runs 14 residues. Here the CDR3 reads CASIPREFDNEQFF. Here the CDR3 DNA reads TGTGCCAGCATCCCCCGGGAGTTCGACAATGAGCAGTTCTTC.

This sequence joins TRBV7-2 and TRBJ2-7; possibly TRBD1 for D (5 bases). Germline V gives CDR1 SGHTA, CDR2 FQGNSA. Trimming stripped 2 bases from V and 4 bases from J, with 9 bases between. The length of the CDR3 is 13 residues. The CDR3 region is CASSLNRLYEQYF. CDR3 DNA: TGTGCCAGCAGCTTAAACAGGCTGTACGAGCAGTACTTC.

The chain carries TRBV27 and TRBJ1-1, with D possibly TRBD1 on 5 matching bases. The V and J ends lost 6 bases and 4 bases respectively, with 15 bases between them. Germline CDR1 and CDR2: MNHEY and SMNVEV (reference sequence). This CDR3 is built from 14 residues. CDR3 sequence reads: CASRPAGGVTEAFF. The CDR3 nucleotides read TGTGCCAGCAGGCCTGCGGGGGGAGTCACTGAAGCTTTCTTT.

Written as DNA, the CDR3 is TGTGCCAGCAGGGGGACAGGGGAGATTGGCTACACCTTC. Protein: CASRGTGEIGYTF. The J gene is TRBJ1-2, the V gene TRBV27, with 10 bases that match TRBD1. V lost 6 bases, J lost 7 bases, and 5 bases stayed unmatched. CDR3 length equals 13 residues. CDR1 is MNHEY and CDR2 is SMNVEV in the germline V gene (reference sequence).

This clone is a singleton in its sample. The chain couples TRBV19 to TRBJ1-1; 8 bases are a match to TRBD1. Germline lookup yields CDR1 LNHDA and CDR2 SQIVND (reference sequence). The ends lost 10 bases at V and 4 bases at J; junction bases unmatched: 17. This CDR3 comprises 16 residues. The CDR3 nucleotides read TGTGCCACCAACATGGTTCATCAGGGGGCCCTCACTGAAGCTTTCTTT. Amino acids: CATNMVHQGALTEAFF.

In this sample, this clone turned up once. This chain uses TRBV2 with TRBJ2-7; D is possibly TRBD1 (5 bases). Trimming cost V 4 bases and J 7 bases, with 8 bases left between them. The CDR3 extends over 11 amino acids. Germline-derived CDR1 and CDR2 are SNHLY and FYNNEI. The CDR3 DNA is TGTGCCAGCAGTGCAGGGCGGGAGCAGTACTTC. Its translation: CASSAGREQYF.

The CDR3 sequence is CASSSPGLAGAGSYEQYF. The CDR3 DNA sequence: TGTGCCAGCAGCTCGCCGGGACTAGCGGGAGCGGGGTCGTACGAGCAGTACTTC. The chain combines TRBV5-4 with TRBJ2-7; TRBD2 aligns across 14 bases. The germline V gene encodes CDR1 SGHNT and CDR2 YYREEE (reference sequence). The CDR3 sequence is 18 residues long. J lost 4 bases, V lost 3 bases, and 12 bases had no gene match. The complete variable domain, with remaining parts taken from reference TRBV5-4 and TRBJ2-7, reads ETGVTQSPTHLIKTRGQQVTLRCSSQSGHNTVSWYQQALGQGPQFIFQYYREEENGRGNFPPRFSGLQFPNYSSELNVNALELDDSALYLCASSSPGLAGAGSYEQYFGPGTRLTVT.

This clone has only a few counts. The rearrangement uses TRBV7-9 and TRBJ1-4; D call uncertain. CDR1 is SEHNR and CDR2 is FQNEAQ in the germline V gene (reference sequence). The CDR3 covers 12 residues. Trimming took 3 bases from V and 8 from J, leaving 7 bases between them. DNA of the CDR3: TGTGCCAGCAGCTTTGCCGCGGAAAAACTGTTTTTT. Protein product: CASSFAAEKLFF.

V is TRBV18 and J is TRBJ2-1, with TRBD1 identical over 10 bases. From germline, CDR1 is KGHSH and CDR2 LQKENI. Trimming removed 3 bases from V and 5 bases from J; junction bases left unmatched: 4. This CDR3 spans 15 amino acids. The CDR3 region has the DNA TGTGCCAGCTCACCCTGGACAGGGGGGAACAATGAGCAGTTCTTC. The encoded protein is CASSPWTGGNNEQFF. Variable domain in full (rest from reference TRBV18 and TRBJ2-1): NAGVMQNPRHLVRRRGQEARLRCSPMKGHSHVYWYRQLPEEGLKFMVYLQKENIIDESGMPKERFSAEFPKEGPSILRIQQVVRGDSAAYFCASSPWTGGNNEQFFGPGTRLTVL.

CDR3 bases: TGTGCCAGCAGACGGAAGCTAGCGGGGGGTATCTACGAGCAGTACTTC. Residues: CASRRKLAGGIYEQYF. The rearrangement links TRBV7-8 to TRBJ2-7; TRBD2 matches at 11 bases. The CDR3 contains 16 residues. Losses at the gene ends were 6 bases for V and 3 bases for J; bases not matched to a gene: 10. Germline V gene data show CDR1 as SGHVS and CDR2 as FQNEAQ.

This chain links TRBV30 with TRBJ2-1; D is undetermined. This CDR3 is built from 14 residues. V was shortened by 0 bases and J by 12 bases, with 18 bases between the two germline ends. Germline V CDR1 and CDR2: GTSNPN, SVGIG (reference sequence). The CDR3: CAWSVNRVGSGQFF. CDR3 DNA: TGTGCCTGGAGTGTAAACCGGGTTGGTAGTGGGCAGTTCTTC.

Points on this clone: The sample carries other DNA sequences with the same CDR3. The chain is built from TRBV30 and TRBJ1-2; D call uncertain. Trimming removed 1 base at V and 5 bases at J, with 5 bases between. The CDR3 runs to 11 residues. Germline CDR1 reads GTSNPN; CDR2 reads SVGIG (reference sequence). DNA of the CDR3: TGTGCCTGGAGTGCGGGGTATGGCTACACCTTC. Its protein product is CAWSAGYGYTF.

This clone was found a few times. The rearrangement uses TRBV28 and TRBJ2-7; a possible D gene is TRBD2 (5 bases). The CDR3 is made up of 15 amino acids. Germline CDR1 and CDR2: MDHEN and SYDVKM. V lost 1 base and J 0 bases, leaving 10 bases between the germline ends. The CDR3 spells CASSLFSGISYEQYF. CDR3 nucleotides: TGTGCCAGCAGTTTATTTTCCGGGATCTCCTACGAGCAGTACTTC.

V is TRBV19 and J is TRBJ2-3; 9 bases map to TRBD1. V dropped 5 bases and J dropped 6; count of bases not matched to a gene: 9. The CDR3 totals 15 residues. The germline V gene encodes CDR1 LNHDA and CDR2 SQIVND (reference sequence). This chain's CDR3 is CASSGRTGEADTQYF. In DNA form, the CDR3 reads TGTGCCAGTAGTGGACGGACAGGGGAAGCGGATACGCAGTATTTT. Filled out from reference TRBV19 and TRBJ2-3, the complete variable domain reads DGGITQSPKYLFRKEGQNVTLSCEQNLNHDAMYWYRQDPGQGLRLIYYSQIVNDFQKGDIAEGYSVSREKKESFPLTVTSAQKNPTAFYLCASSGRTGEADTQYFGPGTRLTVL.

This rearrangement joins TRBV29-1 to TRBJ2-7; 10 bases align to TRBD2. CDR3 size: 16 residues. V lost 5 bases to trimming and J lost 2 bases; unmatched junction nucleotides: 12. Germline V gives CDR1 SQVTM, CDR2 ANQGSEA. CDR3 DNA: TGCAGCGTTTTGGCCGAGGAGAGCGGGAGGGCCTACGAGCAGTACTTC. Protein product: CSVLAEESGRAYEQYF.

The chain joins TRBV7-2 to TRBJ2-5, with 8 positions matching TRBD2. The V gene's germline CDR1 is SGHTA and CDR2 FQGNSA. The CDR3 spans 13 residues. Trimming removed 2 bases from V and 4 bases from J; junction bases left unmatched: 0. The chain's CDR3 is CASSLRGGETQYF. The CDR3 bases are TGTGCCAGCAGCTTACGGGGGGGAGAGACCCAGTACTTC.

The gene calls are TRBV6-6 and TRBJ2-7; TRBD2 matches 7 bases. The CDR3 totals 15 residues. The junction had 5 bases not matched to a gene; V was cut back by 0 bases and J by 3 bases. Germline V gene data show CDR1 as MNHNY and CDR2 as SVGAGI (reference sequence). Written as DNA, the CDR3 is TGTGCCAGCAGTTACTCGAGGCTAGCGGACTACGAGCAGTACTTC. Its protein product is CASSYSRLADYEQYF.

The V gene is TRBV28, the J gene TRBJ2-5; 16 positions match TRBD2. After removal of 3 bases from V and 6 bases from J, the junction contained 10 bases not matched to a gene. The germline CDR1 and CDR2 sequences are MDHEN and SYDVKM. This CDR3 is 18 amino acids long. CDR3 loop: CASSFPPGLAGGPKTQYF. The CDR3 DNA follows: TGTGCCAGCAGTTTCCCGCCGGGACTAGCGGGGGGGCCGAAGACCCAGTACTTC.

This chain links TRBV19 with TRBJ2-1, with D possibly being TRBD2 (6 bases). Germline CDR1 LNHDA, CDR2 SQIVND (reference sequence). This CDR3 comprises 13 residues. The V end was cut by 6 bases, the J end by 7 bases, with 13 bases between. CDR3 residues: CASSLTRGNEQFF. The DNA of the CDR3 is TGTGCCAGTAGCCTTACACGGGGGAATGAGCAGTTCTTC.

This chain links TRBV10-2 with TRBJ1-1, with 7 bases lining up with TRBD1. The V gene end was trimmed by 6 bases and the J gene end by 2 bases; junction bases not matched to a gene: 6. Germline lookup yields CDR1 WSHSY and CDR2 SAAADI. The CDR3 totals 14 residues. The CDR3 nucleotides read TGCGCCAGCAGCGAAGGGACAGTCAACACTGAAGCTTTCTTT. Translation: CASSEGTVNTEAFF.

V and J are TRBV7-3 and TRBJ2-5; possible D gene TRBD1, 7 bases. CDR3 length equals 15 residues. Germline V gene sequence: CDR1 SGHTA, CDR2 FQGTGA. V was shortened by 6 bases and J by 5 bases, with 19 bases between the two germline ends. Here the CDR3 reads CASSPSGGGFETQYF. The DNA for the CDR3 is TGTGCCAGCAGTCCAAGCGGAGGGGGCTTCGAGACCCAGTACTTC. Filled out from reference TRBV7-3 and TRBJ2-5, the complete variable domain reads GAGVSQTPSNKVTEKGKYVELRCDPISGHTALYWYRQSLGQGPEFLIYFQGTGAADDSGLPNDRFFAVRPEGSVSTLKIQRTERGDSAVYLCASSPSGGGFETQYFGPGTRLLVL.

The V gene is TRBV7-2, the J gene TRBJ1-4; 10 bases map to TRBD1. Germline loops: CDR1 SGHTA, CDR2 FQGNSA. V shed 3 bases and J 8 bases; nucleotides not matched to a gene: 9. This CDR3 is 16 amino acids long. The CDR3 region is CASSLGDRGGNEKLFF. DNA of the CDR3: TGTGCCAGCAGCTTGGGGGACAGGGGAGGAAACGAAAAACTGTTTTTT.